What follows is one TCR beta chain and its context. The target antigen is unknown. The ends were cut back, 6 bases at V and 3 bases at J, with 11 bases in the middle. Germline values: CDR1 MNHNS, CDR2 SASEGT. The CDR3 has 13 residues. These data are taken from a study of beta chain features in type 1 diabetes. Study results and caveats: PCR might favor shorter templates, equally in patients and controls. TCRB CDR3s from Type 1 diabetes patients were moderately but significantly shorter in all four CD4+ subsets.

TCRB transcripts that were expressed got sequenced, as all of the isolated RNA had been reverse transcribed. Only in-frame clones appear in the TCRdb table, and some are missing; sequencing was by immunoSEQ multiplex PCR. Seen here are roughly 250,000 clones, 9.6% observed once, and the top ten hold 0.034%. The sample comprised naive CD4+ T cells from blood. This chain links TRBV6-1 with TRBJ1-1; D is possibly TRBD1 (5 bases). This TCR was sampled from a woman in her late teens or twenties in good health. Here the CDR3 reads CASRKQVDTEAFF. In DNA, the CDR3 is TGTGCCAGCAGGAAACAGGTGGACACTGAAGCTTTCTTT.